This TCR beta chain was found in a study of identifying expanded T cells in peripheral blood. Using immunoSEQ multiplex PCR, the repertoire was profiled, and TCRdb retains in-frame clones only, with some absent. The sample has roughly 100,000 clones; 88% are singletons. This CDR3 contains 15 residues. Trimming pared 6 bases from V and 2 bases from J, leaving 17 bases between. Per the germline V gene, CDR1 is MNHNS and CDR2 is SASEGT. The clonotype originates from a person between 18 and 70 years old in good health. Sequenced: blood. The V gene is TRBV6-1, the J gene TRBJ2-7; D is possibly TRBD1 (6 bases). CDR3 residues: CASSPPTGTPYEQYF. Written as DNA, the CDR3 is TGTGCCAGCAGCCCACCAACCGGGACACCCTACGAGCAGTACTTC.